This TCR beta chain is drawn from a study of OX40 agonist ivuxolimab in advanced cancers. Study-level information: Patients got intravenous ivuxolimab at 0.01 to 10 mg/kg every 2 weeks.

The protocol was immunoSEQ multiplex PCR, while the TCRdb copy is restricted to in-frame clones and leaves out a portion. The table includes some 46,000 clones, over 90% detected once. As for this clone: Its target is unknown.

The germline gives CDR1 SGHNT, CDR2 YYREEE (reference sequence). V dropped 0 bases and J dropped 1 base, with 7 bases sitting between them. This CDR3 is built from 14 residues. Whole-study findings and limits: More expanded clones were seen, on average, in CD8+ T cells than in CD4+.

Sample: CD4+ or CD8+ T cells sorted from blood, taken in a trial of the OX40 agonist ivuxolimab. The V gene is TRBV5-4, the J gene TRBJ1-2; no clear D gene. The TCR sequence derives from an adult with an advanced solid tumor such as melanoma, head and neck, liver or kidney cancer. In DNA form, the CDR3 reads TGTGCCAGCAGCTTGGTGGGCAGTAACTATGGCTACACCTTC. Its protein is CASSLVGSNYGYTF.